What follows are 19 T cell receptor beta chains derived from one specimen sequenced in a study of T cell responses to AZD1222 COVID-19 vaccine. The data were produced by immunoSEQ multiplex PCR, yet TCRdb's version contains in-frame clones alone and is incomplete. The top ten clones hold roughly 1% of a sample with 100,000 to 150,000 clones, roughly 92% of them seen once. This specimen consisted of peripheral blood, obtained 28 days after the second AZD1222 dose. The receptors originated from an adult who received the AZD1222 COVID-19 vaccine.

The V and J genes are TRBV28 and TRBJ1-2; D unresolved. In germline, CDR1 is MDHEN, CDR2 SYDVKM. This CDR3 comprises 11 residues. Trimming left V 5 bases short and J 7 bases short, with 8 bases between. DNA for the CDR3: TGTGCCAGCAGTAAAGTTCGTGGCTACACCTTC. Translation: CASSKVRGYTF.

This clone was counted a few times. The CDR3 loop is CASSLRGISGNTIYF. Written as DNA, the CDR3 is TGTGCCAGCAGTTTAAGGGGGATCTCTGGAAACACCATATATTTT. The chain recombines TRBV28 with TRBJ1-3; D possibly corresponds to TRBD1 (6 bases). With 2 bases removed from V and 0 bases from J, the gap between germline ends came to 8 bases. This CDR3 has 15 residues. Germline V gives CDR1 MDHEN, CDR2 SYDVKM. Filled out from reference TRBV28 and TRBJ1-3, the complete variable domain reads DVKVTQSSRYLVKRTGEKVFLECVQDMDHENMFWYRQDPGLGLRLIYFSYDVKMKEKGDIPEGYSVSREKKERFSLILESASTNQTSMYLCASSLRGISGNTIYFGEGSWLTVV.

The chain joins TRBV5-4 to TRBJ1-3; perhaps TRBD1 as D (5 bases). This CDR3 is 17 amino acids long. Germline-derived CDR1 and CDR2 are SGHNT and YYREEE (reference sequence). The V end lost 3 bases, the J end lost 0 bases, and 16 bases lay between the germline ends. The CDR3 is CASSSTATASSGNTIYF. In DNA, the CDR3 is TGTGCCAGCAGCTCCACGGCGACAGCTAGCTCTGGAAACACCATATATTTT. Together with reference TRBV5-4 and TRBJ1-3, the CDR3 gives the full variable domain: ETGVTQSPTHLIKTRGQQVTLRCSSQSGHNTVSWYQQALGQGPQFIFQYYREEENGRGNFPPRFSGLQFPNYSSELNVNALELDDSALYLCASSSTATASSGNTIYFGEGSWLTVV.

The chain combines TRBV30 with TRBJ1-1; perhaps TRBD1 as D (5 bases). The V gene's germline CDR1 is GTSNPN and CDR2 SVGIG (reference sequence). V was trimmed by 3 bases and J by 6 bases, leaving 14 bases between them. This CDR3 contains 13 residues. The CDR3 loop is CAWRLGGPSEAFF. For the CDR3, the DNA is TGTGCCTGGAGACTGGGGGGTCCTTCTGAAGCTTTCTTT.

The V gene is TRBV11-2, the J gene TRBJ1-1; TRBD1 is a possible D gene (6 bases). V was clipped by 3 bases and J by 1 base, with 12 bases between them. The CDR3 runs to 15 residues. Germline CDR1 SGHAT, CDR2 FQNNGV. Here the CDR3 DNA reads TGTGCCAGCAGCTTGGACCTCAGGGGGAACACTGAAGCTTTCTTT. It translates to CASSLDLRGNTEAFF.

This chain joins TRBV18 and TRBJ2-3; the D gene is possibly TRBD2 (6 bases). The CDR3 runs 16 residues. V lost 4 bases to trimming and J lost 2 bases, with 16 bases between them. Germline lookup yields CDR1 KGHSH and CDR2 LQKENI. The CDR3: CASSLGGPGATDTQYF. The CDR3 DNA sequence: TGTGCCAGCTCACTGGGGGGACCGGGAGCCACAGATACGCAGTATTTT.

The chain carries TRBV2 and TRBJ2-5; D may match TRBD1 or TRBD2 (6 bases each). Trimming took off 6 bases at V and 1 base at J, with 9 bases between the two ends. The CDR3 is made up of 13 amino acids. Germline V CDR1 and CDR2: SNHLY, FYNNEI. CDR3 sequence (DNA): TGTGCCAGCAGGAGGGGGGTCCAAGAGACCCAGTACTTC. Its protein is CASRRGVQETQYF.

The rearrangement joins TRBV9 to TRBJ2-7, with 7 bases identical to TRBD1. With 3 bases clipped from V and 3 bases from J, the junction kept 12 bases outside the gene matches. Germline lookup yields CDR1 SGDLS and CDR2 YYNGEE. This CDR3 has 16 amino acids. The CDR3 DNA reads TGTGCCAGCAGCGCGACAGGGTCAGGGAACGGCTACGAGCAGTACTTC. Its protein is CASSATGSGNGYEQYF.

CDR3: CASSHRGTGHGDTQYF. CDR3 in DNA: TGTGCCAGCAGCCACCGCGGGACAGGCCACGGAGATACGCAGTATTTT. V and J are TRBV13 and TRBJ2-3, with TRBD1 matching over 8 bases. Germline V CDR1 and CDR2: PRHDT, FYEKMQ (reference sequence). The CDR3 consists of 16 residues. J gave up 5 bases and V 5 bases, and 12 bases lay outside the gene matches.

The chain carries TRBV5-6 and TRBJ2-3; TRBD2 matches 14 bases. J gave up 4 bases and V 0 bases, and 7 bases lay outside the gene matches. The CDR3 has 18 amino acids. Germline CDR1 SGHDT, CDR2 YYEEEE. The CDR3 loop reads CASSLAGTSGRRPDTQYF. DNA of the CDR3: TGTGCCAGCAGCTTGGCCGGGACTAGCGGGAGAAGGCCAGATACGCAGTATTTT. Using reference TRBV5-6 and TRBJ2-3 for the parts outside the CDR3, the full variable domain is DAGVTQSPTHLIKTRGQQVTLRCSPKSGHDTVSWYQQALGQGPQFIFQYYEEEERQRGNFPDRFSGHQFPNYSSELNVNALLLGDSALYLCASSLAGTSGRRPDTQYFGPGTRLTVL.

J is TRBJ2-7 and V is TRBV29-1; D could derive from TRBD1 or TRBD2 (5 bases each). Germline V gives CDR1 SQVTM, CDR2 ANQGSEA. Trimming pared 6 bases from V and 2 bases from J, leaving 14 bases between. The CDR3 has 13 residues. CDR3 bases: TGCAGCGTACCGGGACGCATAGCCTACGAGCAGTACTTC. It translates to CSVPGRIAYEQYF.

The chain recombines TRBV18 with TRBJ1-2; no firm D call. Deletions cut 1 base from V and 0 bases from J, with 9 bases between. The germline CDR1 and CDR2 sequences are KGHSH and LQKENI. The CDR3 spans 15 residues. This chain's CDR3 is CASSPQDVPNYGYTF. The CDR3 DNA follows: TGTGCCAGCTCACCACAGGACGTGCCTAACTATGGCTACACCTTC. The entire variable domain, with the rest obtained from reference TRBV18 and TRBJ1-2, is as follows: NAGVMQNPRHLVRRRGQEARLRCSPMKGHSHVYWYRQLPEEGLKFMVYLQKENIIDESGMPKERFSAEFPKEGPSILRIQQVVRGDSAAYFCASSPQDVPNYGYTFGSGTRLTVV.

V is TRBV5-1 and J is TRBJ1-6; D might be TRBD1 (5 bases). This CDR3 is built from 15 residues. Germline V gives CDR1 SGHRS, CDR2 YFSETQ. V gave up 5 bases and J gave up 0 bases, with 9 bases separating them. The CDR3 DNA sequence: TGCGCCAGCAGACTTGACAGCTCCTATAATTCACCCCTCCACTTT. Its translation: CASRLDSSYNSPLHF.

This clone was detected a few times. The rearrangement uses TRBV4-1 and TRBJ1-1; TRBD1 might be the D (5 bases). V shed 0 bases and J shed 8 bases, with 10 bases lying between them. The CDR3 runs 13 residues. Germline CDR1 reads MGHRA; CDR2 reads YSYEKL. The CDR3 nucleotides are TGCGCCAGCAGCCAAGATTGGGGGTCCGAAGCTTTCTTT. Amino acid sequence: CASSQDWGSEAFF.

The genes are TRBV5-1 and TRBJ1-3; D possibly corresponds to TRBD1 (6 bases). The CDR3 sequence is 15 residues long. V lost 4 bases to trimming and J lost 0 bases, with 11 bases between them. Per germline, CDR1 SGHRS and CDR2 YFSETQ. CDR3 amino acids: CASSRGHSSGNTIYF. In DNA, the CDR3 is TGCGCCAGCAGCAGGGGACACTCCTCTGGAAACACCATATATTTT.

The V call is TRBV7-8, the J call TRBJ2-2; D remains ambiguous. Trimming cost V 2 bases and J 8 bases, with 12 bases left between them. Germline values: CDR1 SGHVS, CDR2 FQNEAQ. This CDR3 is 14 amino acids long. Written as DNA, the CDR3 is TGTGCCAGCAGCTTATACGACTTTTCGGGGGAGCTGTTTTTT. It specifies CASSLYDFSGELFF.

The gene calls are TRBV19 and TRBJ1-2, with D hard to call. There are 11 residues in the CDR3. In germline, CDR1 is LNHDA, CDR2 SQIVND (reference sequence). Trimming removed 5 bases at V and 5 bases at J, with 6 bases between. The CDR3 DNA is TGTGCCAGTAGTTTGGGTTATGGCTACACCTTC. Its protein is CASSLGYGYTF.

This clone was recorded a few times. The chain is built from TRBV6-2 or TRBV6-3 and TRBJ2-7; 13 bases are shared with TRBD2. The CDR3 sequence is 16 residues long. V lost 2 bases, J lost 2 bases, and 3 bases stayed unmatched. The germline gives CDR1 MNHEY, CDR2 SVGEGT. CDR3 region: CASSYPGLAGTYEQYF. CDR3 coding DNA: TGTGCCAGCAGTTACCCGGGACTAGCGGGGACCTACGAGCAGTACTTC.

The sample holds one count of this clone. J is TRBJ2-3 and V is TRBV7-9, with 7 bases that match TRBD1. The germline V gene encodes CDR1 SEHNR and CDR2 FQNEAQ (reference sequence). Trimming cost V 7 bases and J 6 bases; bases outside gene matches: 7. This CDR3 is built from 13 residues. The CDR3 DNA is TGTGCCAGCAACCCAAGGGGGCAGGATACGCAGTATTTT. Translation: CASNPRGQDTQYF.